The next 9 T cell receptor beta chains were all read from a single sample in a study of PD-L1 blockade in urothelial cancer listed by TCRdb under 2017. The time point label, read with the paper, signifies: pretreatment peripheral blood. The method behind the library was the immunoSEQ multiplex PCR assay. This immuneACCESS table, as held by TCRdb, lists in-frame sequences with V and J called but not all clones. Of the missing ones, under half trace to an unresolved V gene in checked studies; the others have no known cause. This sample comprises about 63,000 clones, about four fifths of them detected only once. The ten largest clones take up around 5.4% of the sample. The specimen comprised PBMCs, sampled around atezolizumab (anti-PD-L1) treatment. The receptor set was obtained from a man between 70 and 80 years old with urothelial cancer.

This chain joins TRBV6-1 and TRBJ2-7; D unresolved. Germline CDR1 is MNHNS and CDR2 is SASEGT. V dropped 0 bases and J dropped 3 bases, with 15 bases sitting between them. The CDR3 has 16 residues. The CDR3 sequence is CASSEALKRTNYEQYF. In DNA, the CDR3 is TGTGCCAGCAGTGAAGCGCTGAAGCGTACGAACTACGAGCAGTACTTC.

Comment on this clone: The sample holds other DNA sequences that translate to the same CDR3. The CDR3 DNA is TGTGCCACCAGCAGAACCCGCAGATCAACTAATGAAAAACTGTTTTTT. This gives the protein CATSRTRRSTNEKLFF. The chain couples TRBV15 to TRBJ1-4; D uncertain. The V gene's germline CDR1 is LNHNV and CDR2 YYDKDF (reference sequence). CDR3 length: 16 amino acids. V gave up 2 bases and J gave up 0 bases, with 10 bases separating them.

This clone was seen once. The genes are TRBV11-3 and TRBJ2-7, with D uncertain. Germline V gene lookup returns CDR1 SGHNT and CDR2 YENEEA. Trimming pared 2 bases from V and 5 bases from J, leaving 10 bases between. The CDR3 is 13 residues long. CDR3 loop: CASSLNSENEQYF. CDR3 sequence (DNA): TGTGCCAGCAGCTTAAATAGTGAAAACGAGCAGTACTTC.

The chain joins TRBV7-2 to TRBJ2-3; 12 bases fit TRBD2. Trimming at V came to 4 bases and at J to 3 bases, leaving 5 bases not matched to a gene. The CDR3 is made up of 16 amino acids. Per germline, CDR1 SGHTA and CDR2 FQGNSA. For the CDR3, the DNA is TGTGCCAGCAGCTCCGCTAGCGGGAGGGTTACAGATACGCAGTATTTT. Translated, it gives CASSSASGRVTDTQYF.

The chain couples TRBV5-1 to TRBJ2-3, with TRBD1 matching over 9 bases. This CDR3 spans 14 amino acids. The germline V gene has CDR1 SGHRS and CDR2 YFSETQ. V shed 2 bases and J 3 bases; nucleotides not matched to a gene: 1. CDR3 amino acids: CASSFGQGTDTQYF. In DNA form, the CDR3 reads TGCGCCAGCAGCTTCGGACAGGGGACAGATACGCAGTATTTT.

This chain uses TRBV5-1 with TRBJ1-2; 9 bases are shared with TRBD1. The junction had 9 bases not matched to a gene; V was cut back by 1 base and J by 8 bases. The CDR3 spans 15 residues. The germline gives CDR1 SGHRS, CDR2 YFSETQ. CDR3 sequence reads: CASSLRYRGLEGYTF. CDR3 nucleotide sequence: TGCGCCAGCAGCTTGCGTTACAGGGGGCTGGAGGGCTACACCTTC.

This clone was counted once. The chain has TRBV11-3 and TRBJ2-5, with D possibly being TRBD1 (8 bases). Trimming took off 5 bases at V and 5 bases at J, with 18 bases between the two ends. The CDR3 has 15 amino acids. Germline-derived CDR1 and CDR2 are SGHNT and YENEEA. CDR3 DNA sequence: TGTGCCAGCAGCGGGGGGGCAGGGGGCTCGGAGACCCAGTACTTC. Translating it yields CASSGGAGGSETQYF.

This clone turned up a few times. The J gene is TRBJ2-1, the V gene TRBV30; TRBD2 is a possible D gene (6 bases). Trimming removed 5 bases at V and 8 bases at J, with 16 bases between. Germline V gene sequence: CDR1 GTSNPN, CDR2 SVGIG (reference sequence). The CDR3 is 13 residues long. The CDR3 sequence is CAWQGGRDYEQFF. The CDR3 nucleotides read TGTGCCTGGCAGGGTGGGCGGGACTATGAGCAGTTCTTC.

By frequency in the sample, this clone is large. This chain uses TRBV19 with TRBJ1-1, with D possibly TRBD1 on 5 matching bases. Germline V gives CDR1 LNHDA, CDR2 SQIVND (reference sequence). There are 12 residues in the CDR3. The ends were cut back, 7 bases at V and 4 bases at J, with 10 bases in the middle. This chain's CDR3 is CASTMGGTEAFF. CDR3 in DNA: TGTGCCAGTACCATGGGGGGCACTGAAGCTTTCTTT.